This T cell receptor beta chain was sequenced for a study of cytomegalovirus exposure and HLA in healthy donors (dated by TCRdb to about 2017). Study-wide context: According to an earlier analysis of a few hundred of the donors, roughly 180 million T cells yielded roughly 110 million unique TCR beta sequences and roughly 280 Gb of sequence data. Approximately 310 gigabases of sequencing data and approximately 84 million unique TCR sequences were included in an early release covering 500 to 750 HLA-typed donors. On average, over 200,000 unique TCR beta nucleotide sequences were sequenced per donor among some 430 genotyped donors of the cohort, with approximately 18% of those sequences being non-productive. Genome-wide SNP genotypes for about three fifths of the roughly 700 donors were used in a later genetic analysis, which treated that subset as a discovery cohort. High-throughput TCR immunosequencing, statistical association of individual TCRs with disease status, and machine learning were combined to predict cytomegalovirus infection status. Because of strong linkage in the cohort, roughly 5 DR-DQ haplotypes were treated as single units for association and clustering. A later analysis re-analyzed previously published TCR beta repertoires from approximately 670 donors and added high-resolution HLA genotyping to study TCR occurrence patterns. The number of typed donors differed by locus: roughly 620-640 for A, B, C, DRB1 and DQB1; 522 for DQA1; some 590 for DPA1; and 400 to 480 for DPB1. The genetic ancestry cluster associated with self-reported Caucasian donors included 81% of the roughly 360 genotyped donors. All discovery cohort repertoires had been generated using a single sequencing platform. Donor age, sex, ethnicity and CMV serostatus were compiled together with the repertoire data. The study aimed to test whether signatures of past pathogen exposure could be identified by cataloging public T cell receptors. The study profiled the T cell repertoires of around 700 subjects by immunosequencing and related them to cytomegalovirus serostatus. Class I and class II HLA loci were covered by the typing at four-digit resolution. Besides the first cohort of 666 subjects, a separate validation cohort made up of over a hundred different subjects was used. In an earlier analysis of 587 of the donors, high-throughput TCR beta sequencing was used to judge whether each TCR beta V gene segment behaved as functional or pseudogenic. Rather than using new phenotypic data, the later analysis identified candidate immune exposures from TCR beta sequences and from how often those sequences occurred across donors. What the authors observed across the whole study: In this cohort, only TCR beta chains were sequenced, and detectable features were limited by the absence of alpha or paired-chain data. In a later analysis, around 15,000 TCR beta sequences were associated with specific HLA alleles at a false discovery rate of 0.05. When HLA alleles, especially DR and DQ, strongly co-occurred, attributing TCR associations to individual alleles was difficult. Compared with the approximately 720-donor mean, donors in an Asian-associated ancestry cluster had fewer N-insertions in productive TCRs, according to a later genetic analysis. The classifier was reported to diagnose cytomegalovirus status with high specificity and sensitivity in both the original and validation cohorts. In an earlier analysis of approximately 590 of the donors, most TCR beta V segments appeared in productive rearrangements about 90% or about 30% of the time, broadly matching IMGT annotations. A further reported finding was that TCR beta sequences accurately predicted the HLA-A and HLA-B alleles for most subjects in the first cohort. In a later genetic analysis, a missense DCLRE1C variant was associated with V-gene and J-gene trimming of TCR beta chains, and the association was replicated in an independent cohort. Because the 87-base-pair reads could not distinguish some IMGT-functional V segments, including TRBV6-2 and TRBV6-3, those segments were excluded. Approximately 16 rarely observed V segments, including chromosome 9 orphons, were excluded from the earlier analysis of about 600 of the donors because counts were too low. Most TCR sequences were observed very rarely across donors, whereas some public TCRs were present in many individuals. Because HLA typing was unavailable for some donors at each locus, only the typed subset was used in association tests. A few of the identified cytomegalovirus-associated TCR beta chains were confirmed in vitro to be specific for cytomegalovirus antigens. In a later analysis, HLA-associated TCR beta chains showed more clonal expansion and lower generation probabilities than non-associated chains that were equally common. For the cohort, immune exposure information was limited to CMV serostatus. In a later analysis, TCR association rates were found to vary across HLA loci, with the most associated TCRs seen for DRB1 alleles and the fewest for HLA-C alleles. Roughly uniform sequencing depth across donors was assumed in presence/absence analyses, although this assumption may not hold. The study gave a list of about 150 TCR beta chains associated with cytomegalovirus. Most CMV-associated TCR beta chains appeared to be HLA-restricted in a later analysis, and the HLA associations seemed to be driven largely by CMV exposure. Linkage disequilibrium might explain the correlated functional status among segregating V segments, but an unknown experimental factor could not be excluded. A cluster of highly shared sequence variants was judged likely to be a technical artifact of the sequencing pipeline. In a later analysis, several top co-occurrence clusters were reported to appear linked to parvovirus B19, influenza, CMV and Epstein-Barr virus. According to the authors, the approach could potentially be generalized to other disease states and immunological phenotypes.

The library relied on the immunoSEQ multiplex PCR assay. A mixture of 60 forward primers for TCR Vbeta segments and 13 reverse primers for TCR Jbeta segments was used in the multiplex PCR. The CDR3 region of rearranged TCR beta genes was amplified from genomic DNA by a multiplex PCR assay. The amplified TCR beta libraries were sequenced on the Illumina HiSeq System as 87-base-pair reads. The study's own analysis went as follows. A later analysis tallied approximately 87 million unique TCR beta chains across the 666 repertoires, and approximately 12 million of those chains were shared by two or more donors. To remove PCR and sequencing errors, raw reads were error-corrected and collapsed into unique sequences using a nearest-neighbor algorithm that merged closely related sequences. V, D and J gene segments were assigned by aligning CDR3 sequences to IMGT reference sequences. Each retained sequence needed at least a six-nucleotide match to both a V gene segment and a J gene segment. Rearrangements were called productive when the CDR3 lacked stop codons and stayed in frame with V and J; all others were non-productive. Following IMGT convention, CDR3 was defined as the stretch from the second conserved V-encoded cysteine to the conserved J-encoded phenylalanine. The earlier analysis of a few hundred of the donors excluded sequences that lacked an unambiguous match to a single V gene segment. In an earlier analysis of approximately 590 of the donors, V segments were called functional above 56.7% productive rearrangements and were called segregating when the between-donor standard deviation exceeded 5%. A statistical classification framework was built to diagnose cytomegalovirus status from the catalog of TCR beta chain sequences. V and J gene assignment, in a later analysis, came from comparing TCR nucleotide sequences with IMGT/GENE-DB human TR gene sequences. A later analysis assigned CDR3 sequences and most-parsimonious VDJ recombination scenarios with the TCRdist pipeline. A later analysis defined each TCR beta chain by its CDR3 amino acid sequence plus V-gene family, and excluded reads lacking a unique V-gene family. In a later analysis, a few hundred highly shared, low-generation-probability nucleotide sequences were removed to address suspected cross-contamination and a sequencing artifact. In a later analysis, a clonal expansion index was calculated for each public chain from normalized within-repertoire ranks of inferred template counts. Generation probabilities in a later analysis came from a VDJ recombination model fitted to out-of-frame rearrangements, and those results were checked against IGoR. Hypergeometric tests were used in a later analysis to score TCR-TCR, TCR-HLA and TCR-CMV co-occurrence, with a repertoire-size bias correction applied to the TCR pairs. To estimate false discovery rates, a later analysis permuted the HLA or CMV assignments 20 times. In a later analysis, co-occurring TCRs were grouped using DBSCAN, with TCRdist sequence similarity added in when clustering inside HLA-allele-positive subsets. For co-occurrence clustering, repertoires with fewer than 30,000 or more than 120,000 public chains were excluded, along with about five repertoires with anomalous nucleotide sharing. What TCRdb holds here is the immuneACCESS table cut down to in-frame rearrangements. Part of the clones is not present; checked against another copy, under half of the missing clones reflect an unresolved V gene, and the others are unexplained. V, J and clone size reflect that table, while D and trimming were determined from the DNA. A total of approximately 90,000 clones appear in this sample, more than 70% of them only once. The ten largest make up approximately 3.7% of the sample.

About this clone: The clone's antigen remains unknown. No base qualities exist here, and no much larger clone lies one base off it.

The CDR3 spans 15 residues, from the cysteine through the phenylalanine. Here the CDR3 DNA is all that survives: 45 bases in frame from base 1. V drops 2 bases and J drops 7 bases, leaving 15 bases in between. Based on the germline V gene (reference sequence), the CDR1 and CDR2 sequences are GTSNPN and SVGIG. The cohort was made up of about 610 healthy bone marrow donors. Cohort members were all nominally healthy when sampled, although unrecorded immune exposures were likely present. The donor was CMV seronegative and belonged to the group of over 350 seronegative cohort members. A peripheral blood sample was provided by each donor, and peripheral blood mononuclear cells were used for TCR beta sequencing. The Qiagen DNeasy Blood Extraction Kit was used to extract genomic DNA from the blood cell samples.

The TCR originated in a man aged 25-40 years in good health and CMV-seronegative. The sequencing sample was made of PBMCs. The rearrangement joined TRBV30 to TRBJ1-6; matching of 6 bases hints at TRBD1 as the D gene. The nucleotide sequence is TGTGCCTGGAGTAGAACGGGACAAAGAAATTCACCCCTCCACTTT. This codes for CAWSRTGQRNSPLHF.